The present T cell receptor (beta chain) was sequenced within a study of blood T cell repertoires in COVID-19. Turning to the study itself: PBMCs, B-cell-depleted T cells, or T cells were the source of the cDNA or gDNA that made up the material.

Participants spanned ages about 18 to 100 years and resided in 20 to 25 US areas. Clinical history reported by participants formed the basis on which cohorts were assigned. Original methodology: Amplifying reference gene primers gave estimates of nucleated cell counts. Produced via immunoSEQ multiplex PCR; TCRdb's table is partial and in-frame only. V and J calls and clone size follow that table, whereas D and trimming were derived from the DNA. The table shows about 400,000 clones, with roughly 87% occurring only once. The CDR3 has 13 amino acids. The germline gives CDR1 SEHNR, CDR2 FQNEAQ (reference sequence). The V segment lost 2 bases and the J segment 10 bases; nucleotides outside the gene matches: 4.

Material: PBMCs or T cells enriched from blood (not recorded which). The chain couples TRBV7-9 to TRBJ2-1; 8 bases match TRBD2. The clonotype was recovered from a woman aged 18-30 years with acute COVID-19. Here the CDR3 DNA reads TGTGCCAGCAGCTTATCCCCTAGCGGGGAGCAGTTCTTC. Amino acid sequence: CASSLSPSGEQFF.